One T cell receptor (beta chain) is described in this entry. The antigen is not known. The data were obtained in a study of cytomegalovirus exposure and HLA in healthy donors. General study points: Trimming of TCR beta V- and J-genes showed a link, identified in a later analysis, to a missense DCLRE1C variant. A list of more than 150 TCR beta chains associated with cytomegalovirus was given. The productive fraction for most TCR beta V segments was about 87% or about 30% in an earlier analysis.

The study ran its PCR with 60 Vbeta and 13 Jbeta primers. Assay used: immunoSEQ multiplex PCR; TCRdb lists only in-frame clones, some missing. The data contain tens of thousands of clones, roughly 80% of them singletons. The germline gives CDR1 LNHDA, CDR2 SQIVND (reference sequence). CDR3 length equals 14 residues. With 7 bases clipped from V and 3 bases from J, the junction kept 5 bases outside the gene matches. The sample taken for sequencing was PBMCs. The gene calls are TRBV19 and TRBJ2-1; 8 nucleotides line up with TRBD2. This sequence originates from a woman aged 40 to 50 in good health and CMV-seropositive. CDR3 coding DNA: TGTGCCAGTAACCTAGCGGGCTTCTACAATGAGCAGTTCTTC. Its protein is CASNLAGFYNEQFF.